This T cell receptor beta chain is from a study of T cells in women clearing cervical HPV infection. About the study: Only a few women had HLA typing results available. The study's findings and limits: TRBV6-7 relative abundance averaged 0.11% in cases and more than 0.15% in controls.

Here immunoSEQ multiplex PCR was the method, and the copy in TCRdb shows in-frame clones only, minus some. The specimen's table records around 39,000 clones. Worth noting for this clone: Its antigen is unknown. The read terminates 3 residues ahead of where the CDR3 ends, so the germline J gene completes it.

The junction had 14 bases not matched to a gene; V was cut back by 5 bases and J by 7 bases. Germline V CDR1 and CDR2: SGDLS, YYNGEE. CDR3 length: 15 residues. This TCR was sampled from a woman between 18 and 69 years old with a cervical HPV16 infection that either progressed to CIN3+ or cleared (not recorded which). Sequencing was performed on blood buffy coat. The chain recombines TRBV9 with TRBJ2-5, with 7 bases lining up with TRBD2. CDR3 bases read: TGTGCCAGCAGTCCTCGGGACTCCCCGGGGGGGACC. Protein product: CASSPRDSPGGT. The full CDR3 protein is CASSPRDSPGGTQYF.